These T cell receptor beta chains were read from a single sample in a study of beta chain features in type 1 diabetes. Sequenced by immunoSEQ multiplex PCR; TCRdb stores in-frame clones only, minus some. This sample has some 140,000 clones, with 9% to 9.5% found just once. The sequencing input was central memory CD4+ T cells from blood. The source is a man younger than 35 in good health. The CDR3 runs from the conserved cysteine through the conserved F or W. D genes are given only for firm matches. Clone size, where shown, is once, few, many, or a class for clones that have expanded.

cdr3_nt cdr3_aa j_call d_call clone_size v_call
TGTGCCAGCAGTCGTTTTACAACTAATGAAAAACTGTTTTTT CASSRFTTNEKLFF TRBJ1-4 - - TRBV28
TGCGCCAGCAGCCCGGGACAGGGGGACGCAGATACGCAGTATTTT CASSPGQGDADTQYF TRBJ2-3 TRBD1 many TRBV4-3
TGTGCCAGCAGCTTAGATCAAAGCGCGGGGAAACTGTTTTTT CASSLDQSAGKLFF TRBJ1-4 - few TRBV7-6
TGTGCCAGCAGCTTAGGTGGAGGTACGCAGTATTTT CASSLGGGTQYF TRBJ2-3 - few TRBV11-2
TGTGCCAGCAGCCCCCAGACAGGGTTAACAGACGAGCAGTACTTC CASSPQTGLTDEQYF TRBJ2-7 TRBD1 - TRBV11-1
TGTGCCACGAGGGGGGGCAGGGCGTCCAATCAGCCCCAGCATTTT CATRGGRASNQPQHF TRBJ1-5 - - TRBV10-3
TGTGCCAGCAGCCTAGCCCAGGGCGGCTTTGGTAGCTACACCTTC CASSLAQGGFGSYTF TRBJ1-2 - many TRBV7-9
TGTGCCAGCAGCTTTGGGGGGGACAGGAATCAAGAGACCCAGTACTTC CASSFGGDRNQETQYF TRBJ2-5 - - TRBV5-4
TGTGCCAGCAGCCCAGGGGACAGGACCAGAGGTGAAAAACTGTTTTTT CASSPGDRTRGEKLFF TRBJ1-4 TRBD1 few TRBV11-2
TGTGCCAGCAGCAACCGGACAGGGCCCTACGAGCAGTACTTC CASSNRTGPYEQYF TRBJ2-7 - many TRBV21-1
TGTGCCAGCAGTCCAGGCGGGGCGCAGTATAGCAATCAGCCCCAGCATTTT CASSPGGAQYSNQPQHF TRBJ1-5 - - TRBV25-1
TGCGCCAGCAGCCAAGGGTCTAGCGGGGGGGAGACCCAGTACTTC CASSQGSSGGETQYF TRBJ2-5 TRBD2 - TRBV4-3
TGTGCCAGCAGCTTGGGAGGTGCAGATACGCAGTATTTT CASSLGGADTQYF TRBJ2-3 - - TRBV7-2
TGTGCCAGCTCACCCGACAGGGATAGTCAGCCCCAGCATTTT CASSPDRDSQPQHF TRBJ1-5 TRBD1 - TRBV18
TGTGCCAGCAGCCTGACAGGGGGAGAAGAGACCCAGTACTTC CASSLTGGEETQYF TRBJ2-5 TRBD1 - TRBV5-4
TGCGCCAGCAGCTTTACAACCGGGACTAGGGAGGAGCAGTACTTC CASSFTTGTREEQYF TRBJ2-7 TRBD2 - TRBV5-1
TGTGCCAGCAGCTCCAACACAGATACGCAGTATTTT CASSSNTDTQYF TRBJ2-3 - few TRBV11-2
TGTGCCTGGAGTGTACGGGGGAACACCGGGGAGCTGTTTTTT CAWSVRGNTGELFF TRBJ2-2 - - TRBV30
TGTGCCAGCAGTCCCTCGGACAGCAACAAGACCCAGCATTTT CASSPSDSNKTQHF TRBJ1-5 - once TRBV6-6
TGTGCCAGCAGCTTCCGGACATTGGGTCGGGACACTGAAGCTTTCTTT CASSFRTLGRDTEAFF TRBJ1-1 - - TRBV7-2
TGTGCCAGCAGCTTGGGCAGAACCCAAGAGACCCAGTACTTC CASSLGRTQETQYF TRBJ2-5 - - TRBV5-6
TGTGCCAGCAGCTTAGGAACTAGCGGGGTGGAGACCCAGTACTTC CASSLGTSGVETQYF TRBJ2-5 TRBD2 - TRBV7-7